This T cell receptor (beta chain) was obtained from a study of T cell repertoires in cytomegalovirus infection (dated by TCRdb to the late 2010s). Notes on the research overall: Recently identified HLA-C-restricted CMV epitopes, whose presentation resists viral immunomodulation, were targeted by peptide stimulations together with well-studied HLA-B-restricted epitopes. Donor HLA type was relevant to the analysis, as public TCR beta signatures indicated carriage of CMV infection together with the matching HLA type. Study-level results and caveats: The ex vivo response was dominated by HLA-C-restricted CMV-specific TCR beta clonotypes, and the single most frequent clonotype in two of eight donors was supplied by these HLA-C-restricted clonotypes. Cumulative frequency of public TCR beta family members discriminated carriers of CMV infection plus the relevant HLA type in this cohort and an independent approximately 350-donor cohort.

The run used an Illumina HiSeq 1500. The raw public reads went through TCRdb reprocessing: fastp at Q25, MiXCR clone calling, in-frame beta chains kept. Identical CDR3 proteins give one entry, which carries the most common genes and DNA. This sample holds hundreds of thousands of distinct CDR3 sequences; approximately 32% were observed only once. Of the sample, 15% to 25% is held by the ten largest clones. This clonotype has more than one count but fewer than ten. No antigen is known for it. No much larger clone exists at a distance of one base, and base qualities are not known. Trimming takes 0 bases from V and 1 base from J, and the germline ends sit 4 bases apart. Including the terminal cysteine and phenylalanine, the CDR3 comprises 13 residues. Only CDR3 DNA remains: 39 bases, in frame from the first base. From a lookup of the germline V gene (reference sequence), CDR1 and CDR2 are LNHNV and YYDKDF.

The treatment or condition label here, explained by the study, means: in vitro stimulation with specific CMV peptide epitopes to enrich CMV-specific T cells. The specimen was cultured PBMCs, collected from culture after CMV antigen stimulation. This sequence was found in a human donor in good health (CMV status not recorded). Some clones in this sample may be carry-over from other donors' samples. The receptor chain draws on TRBV15 and TRBJ2-7; too little of a D gene remains to name it. Here is the DNA: TGTGCCACCAGCAGAGAGCTATCCTACGAGCAGTACTTC. Its protein reads: CATSRELSYEQYF.